A selection of T cell receptor beta chains follows, all from one sample in a study of blood T cell repertoires in COVID-19. Sequenced by immunoSEQ multiplex PCR; TCRdb stores in-frame clones only, minus some. Here the sample spans some 140,000 clones, roughly 80% being singletons. Specimen: peripheral blood. The receptors here all came from a woman aged 60-75 years with acute or convalescent COVID-19. Each CDR3 is given with its conserved first and last residue. A D gene is named only where the DNA matches it firmly. Part of the rows lack a size; the others show once, few, many or a class for expanded clones.

d_call j_call v_call clone_size cdr3_aa cdr3_nt
TRBD2 TRBJ2-2 TRBV7-3 NA CASSPKTGLAGIGTGELFF TGTGCCAGCAGCCCCAAAACTGGACTAGCGGGGATAGGCACCGGGGAGCTGTTTTTT
TRBD1 TRBJ1-3 TRBV9 NA CASSPVPGQGALSGNTIYF TGTGCCAGCAGCCCTGTCCCCGGACAGGGGGCTCTATCTGGAAACACCATATATTTT
TRBD1 TRBJ2-7 TRBV6-5 NA CAADRGRSYEQYF TGTGCCGCGGACAGGGGACGATCCTACGAGCAGTACTTC
NA TRBJ1-3 TRBV7-2 NA CASSLGGGSPGNTIYF TGTGCCAGCAGCTTAGGGGGGGGAAGTCCTGGAAACACCATATATTTT
NA TRBJ1-4 TRBV28 few CASSKLQGVNEKLFF TGTGCCAGCAGCAAACTACAGGGTGTTAATGAAAAACTGTTTTTT
NA TRBJ1-6 TRBV7-8 NA CASSPNRLSNSPLHF TGTGCCAGCAGCCCAAACAGGCTGTCTAATTCACCCCTCCACTTT
NA TRBJ1-4 TRBV5-5 NA CASSRGIRGNEKLFF TGTGCCAGCAGCCGGGGGATTCGGGGTAATGAAAAACTGTTTTTT
TRBD1 TRBJ2-7 TRBV7-8 NA CASSRQGYEQYF TGTGCCAGCTCTAGACAGGGCTACGAGCAGTACTTC
NA TRBJ2-1 TRBV5-1 NA CASSITRGYNEQFF TGCGCCAGCAGCATAACCAGGGGATACAATGAGCAGTTCTTC
NA TRBJ1-1 TRBV5-1 NA CASSLGWGVTEAFF TGCGCCAGCAGCTTGGGCTGGGGAGTCACTGAAGCTTTCTTT
NA TRBJ1-2 TRBV6-6 NA CASSAQGSYGYTF TGTGCCAGCAGTGCACAGGGATCCTATGGCTACACCTTC
TRBD1 TRBJ1-6 TRBV5-1 NA CASSTGQGASYNSPLHF TGCGCCAGCAGCACCGGACAGGGGGCATCCTATAATTCACCCCTCCACTTT
NA TRBJ1-1 TRBV11-1 NA CASSLTGNTEAFF TGTGCCAGCAGCCTGACTGGGAACACTGAAGCTTTCTTT
NA TRBJ1-3 TRBV7-6 NA CASSLVNSPGNTIYF TGTGCCAGCAGCTTAGTTAACAGTCCCGGAAACACCATATATTTT
NA TRBJ1-1 TRBV6-5 NA CASGRPNTEAFF TGTGCCAGCGGGAGGCCGAACACTGAAGCTTTCTTT
NA TRBJ1-2 TRBV6-5 NA CASIPLWASIDGYTF TGTGCCAGCATCCCCCTGTGGGCCTCTATCGATGGCTACACCTTC
NA TRBJ1-1 TRBV10-1 NA CASSESPGHTEAFF TGCGCCAGCAGTGAGTCGCCAGGGCATACTGAAGCTTTCTTT
NA TRBJ1-2 TRBV10-3 NA CAISDEQAYGYTF TGTGCCATCAGTGATGAACAGGCGTATGGCTACACCTTC
NA TRBJ1-5 TRBV12-3/TRBV12-4 NA CASSTDIVKPQHF TGTGCCAGCAGTACGGACATCGTGAAGCCCCAGCATTTT
NA TRBJ1-2 TRBV9 NA CASSPGIVFNYGYTF TGTGCCAGCAGCCCAGGGATTGTTTTCAACTATGGCTACACCTTC
TRBD1 TRBJ2-7 TRBV7-2 NA CASSLGQGARYEQYF TGTGCCAGCAGCTTGGGACAGGGGGCAAGGTACGAGCAGTACTTC
NA TRBJ1-5 TRBV4-1 NA CASSQGATGLSNQPQHF TGCGCCAGCAGCCAAGGAGCGACAGGCCTGAGCAATCAGCCCCAGCATTTT
NA TRBJ1-2 TRBV11-1 NA CASSLSGRGYTF TGTGCCAGCAGCTTATCAGGGCGGGGCTACACCTTC
NA TRBJ1-5 TRBV7-8 few CASSLGLNQPQHF TGTGCCAGCAGCTTGGGACTCAATCAGCCCCAGCATTTT
TRBD1 TRBJ1-1 TRBV9 NA CASSAGTVTLNTEAFF TGTGCCAGCAGCGCCGGGACAGTTACTTTGAACACTGAAGCTTTCTTT
NA TRBJ2-2 TRBV5-6 few CASSLALGVTGELFF TGTGCCAGCAGCTTAGCCCTAGGGGTCACCGGGGAGCTGTTTTTT
TRBD1 TRBJ2-1 TRBV4-2 NA CASSQDPQQGRWNNEQFF TGTGCCAGCAGCCAAGATCCCCAACAGGGGCGATGGAACAATGAGCAGTTCTTC
NA TRBJ2-7 TRBV5-6 NA CASSLRQAVEQYF TGTGCCAGCAGCTTGAGACAGGCGGTCGAGCAGTACTTC
TRBD1 TRBJ1-1 TRBV5-1 few CASSSPRGTGSLNTEAFF TGCGCCAGCAGCTCCCCGAGGGGGACAGGGTCCCTGAACACTGAAGCTTTCTTT
TRBD1 TRBJ1-5 TRBV19 few CASSIRRAGGDQPQHF TGTGCCAGTAGTATCAGGCGGGCAGGGGGCGATCAGCCCCAGCATTTT
NA TRBJ1-1 TRBV30 NA CAWSGLLMTEAFF TGTGCCTGGAGTGGGCTGCTGATGACTGAAGCTTTCTTT
NA TRBJ2-7 TRBV5-1 NA CASSLSFGQGPGEQYF TGCGCCAGCAGCTTATCTTTTGGTCAGGGGCCGGGTGAGCAGTACTTC
TRBD2 TRBJ2-7 TRBV5-1 NA CASSPPSSGGASYEQYF TGCGCCAGCAGCCCCCCATCTAGCGGGGGGGCCTCCTACGAGCAGTACTTC
TRBD1 TRBJ2-1 TRBV30 NA CAWSVLGRQGGFGNEQFF TGTGCCTGGAGTGTACTCGGACGACAGGGTGGGTTCGGCAATGAGCAGTTCTTC
TRBD1 TRBJ2-4 TRBV4-1 few CASSQASAGGRNIQYF TGCGCCAGCAGCCAAGCCTCCGCAGGGGGCAGGAACATTCAGTACTTC
NA TRBJ1-4 TRBV30 NA CAWSATGFNEKLFF TGTGCCTGGAGTGCGACAGGATTTAATGAAAAACTGTTTTTT